Sequencing of this T cell receptor (beta chain) was carried out in a study of radiation and T cells in renal cell carcinoma. Study-wide results and limits: Top tumor clonotypes rose in blood 2 weeks post-radiation, then contracted.

Time point meaning: baseline pretreatment blood. The treatment was: 15 Gy SBRT to primary tumor, nephrectomy 4 weeks later. Radiation-treated patients gave blood at baseline, week 2 and week 4. Comments on this clone: What it binds is unknown.

The V end was cut by 8 bases, the J end by 1 base, with 11 bases between. This CDR3 has 14 amino acids. The germline V gene has CDR1 MNHNY and CDR2 SVGAGI (reference sequence). The table came from immunoSEQ multiplex PCR; TCRdb's copy has only in-frame clones and leaves some out. The sample lists 130,000 to 150,000 clones, nearly 90% occurring once. Sequenced material: blood, taken from a patient whose treatment included radiotherapy and nephrectomy. The V gene is TRBV6-6, the J gene TRBJ2-2, with D unresolved. The sequence derives from a woman between 50 and 59 years old with renal cell carcinoma. The CDR3 is CASCLDGNTGELFF. CDR3 nucleotide sequence: TGTGCCAGCTGCCTGGACGGGAACACCGGGGAGCTGTTTTTT.